These 19 T cell receptor beta chains originate from one sample sequenced in a study of cytomegalovirus exposure and HLA in healthy donors. Data came from immunoSEQ multiplex PCR; TCRdb stores just in-frame clones and leaves some out. The sample holds about 220,000 clones, 85% to 90% seen once. The sequenced sample was PBMCs. These receptors came from a man between 18 and 35 years old in good health and CMV-seronegative.

The gene calls are TRBV18 and TRBJ2-1, with TRBD2 identical over 9 bases. CDR3 length equals 13 residues. From germline, CDR1 is KGHSH and CDR2 LQKENI. With 3 bases clipped from V and 10 bases from J, the junction kept 4 bases outside the gene matches. The CDR3 DNA is TGTGCCAGCTCACCGACTAGCGGTCCCGAGCAGTTCTTC. It codes for CASSPTSGPEQFF.

The rearrangement uses TRBV9 and TRBJ1-1; 9 bases line up with TRBD1. The V and J ends lost 0 bases and 3 bases, in that order; junction bases with no gene match: 3. The CDR3 totals 15 residues. CDR1 and CDR2 from the germline V gene are SGDLS and YYNGEE. In DNA form, the CDR3 reads TGTGCCAGCAGCGTAGGGGGACAGGGTGACACTGAAGCTTTCTTT. Translation: CASSVGGQGDTEAFF.

The CDR3 coding sequence is TGCGCCAGCAGCTATTTGGGGGGAGTTGAAAAACTGTTTTTT. Protein sequence: CASSYLGGVEKLFF. This chain connects TRBV5-1 to TRBJ1-4, with D tentatively TRBD1 (5 bases). With 3 bases removed from V and 7 bases from J, the gap between germline ends came to 13 bases. This CDR3 contains 14 residues. From germline, CDR1 is SGHRS and CDR2 YFSETQ.

This chain connects TRBV7-2 to TRBJ2-1; TRBD2 matches 7 bases. From germline, CDR1 is SGHTA and CDR2 FQGNSA. The CDR3 covers 16 residues. Unmatched junction bases numbered 10, after V lost 5 bases and J lost 3 bases. In DNA, the CDR3 is TGTGCCAGCAGCGTCCGTAATGGCGGGGGCTACAATGAGCAGTTCTTC. Protein: CASSVRNGGGYNEQFF.

This sequence joins TRBV7-2 and TRBJ2-3; D uncertain. The CDR3 length is 13 residues. Looked up from germline, CDR1 is SGHTA and CDR2 is FQGNSA. V was cut by 3 bases and J by 6 bases, with 10 bases left in between. This chain's CDR3 is CASSFRGADTQYF. In DNA, the CDR3 is TGTGCCAGCAGCTTTCGAGGAGCGGATACGCAGTATTTT.

The J gene is TRBJ1-6, the V gene TRBV9; D perhaps matches TRBD1 (6 bases). The CDR3 is 14 amino acids. V was trimmed by 4 bases and J by 8 bases, leaving 13 bases between them. Germline V gives CDR1 SGDLS, CDR2 YYNGEE. Here the CDR3 DNA reads TGTGCCAGCAGCAGAAGGGGGGGGGATTCACCCCTCCACTTT. It encodes CASSRRGGDSPLHF. Complete variable domain (other parts from reference TRBV9 and TRBJ1-6): DSGVTQTPKHLITATGQRVTLRCSPRSGDLSVYWYQQSLDQGLQFLIQYYNGEERAKGNILERFSAQQFPDLHSELNLSSLELGDSALYFCASSRRGGDSPLHFGNGTRLTVT.

This rearrangement joins TRBV28 to TRBJ2-5; TRBD2 matches at 13 bases. Germline V CDR1 and CDR2: MDHEN, SYDVKM. The CDR3 contains 18 residues. With V trimmed by 4 bases and J by 0 bases, 8 bases remained unmatched. CDR3 DNA: TGTGCCAGCAGTTCGATGGTACTAGCGGGAGGGTACCAAGAGACCCAGTACTTC. Amino acid sequence: CASSSMVLAGGYQETQYF.

The chain combines TRBV5-6 with TRBJ1-5; no firm D call. CDR1 is SGHDT and CDR2 is YYEEEE in the germline V gene. Trimming stripped 1 base from V and 0 bases from J, with 5 bases between. CDR3 length: 14 residues. As DNA, the CDR3 is TGTGCCAGCAGCTTGAGCTATAGCAATCAGCCCCAGCATTTT. This sequence encodes CASSLSYSNQPQHF. The full variable domain, rest sourced from reference TRBV5-6 and TRBJ1-5, is DAGVTQSPTHLIKTRGQQVTLRCSPKSGHDTVSWYQQALGQGPQFIFQYYEEEERQRGNFPDRFSGHQFPNYSSELNVNALLLGDSALYLCASSLSYSNQPQHFGDGTRLSIL.

This clone was recorded once. The genes are TRBV27 and TRBJ2-3; perhaps TRBD2 as D (7 bases). This CDR3 has 18 amino acids. CDR1 MNHEY and CDR2 SMNVEV come from the germline V gene (reference sequence). The ends were cut back, 2 bases at V and 2 bases at J, with 20 bases in the middle. CDR3: CASSLISGREGDTDTQYF. Here the CDR3 DNA reads TGTGCCAGCAGTTTAATATCAGGAAGGGAGGGGGACACAGATACGCAGTATTTT.

This clone was found a few times. The V gene is TRBV2, the J gene TRBJ1-2; D is ambiguous. Trimming stripped 7 bases from V and 8 bases from J, with 17 bases between. The CDR3 runs to 13 residues. Germline V gives CDR1 SNHLY, CDR2 FYNNEI. The CDR3, as DNA: TGTGCCAGCACAGGAGGTCGTTTCGGAGGCTACACCTTC. Amino acids: CASTGGRFGGYTF.

This chain uses TRBV28 with TRBJ2-7; maybe TRBD2 (5 bases). CDR1 MDHEN and CDR2 SYDVKM come from the germline V gene. This CDR3 has 12 amino acids. V was trimmed by 5 bases and J by 7 bases, leaving 12 bases between them. The CDR3 DNA reads as TGTGCCAGCAGTAGAGGGTCCCTGGAGCAGTACTTC. Translated, it gives CASSRGSLEQYF. Together with reference TRBV28 and TRBJ2-7, the CDR3 gives the full variable domain: DVKVTQSSRYLVKRTGEKVFLECVQDMDHENMFWYRQDPGLGLRLIYFSYDVKMKEKGDIPEGYSVSREKKERFSLILESASTNQTSMYLCASSRGSLEQYFGPGTRLTVT.

This clone was recorded only once. This sequence joins TRBV28 and TRBJ2-7; D is possibly TRBD1 (5 bases). V was shortened by 5 bases and J by 4 bases, with 9 bases between the two germline ends. The CDR3 totals 12 residues. The germline V gene encodes CDR1 MDHEN and CDR2 SYDVKM. CDR3 region: CASSIRVYEQYF. CDR3 nucleotide sequence: TGTGCCAGCAGTATCAGGGTGTACGAGCAGTACTTC.

The CDR3: CASSLFSGRGTDTQYF. DNA of the CDR3: TGTGCCAGCAGCTTATTTAGCGGGAGGGGCACAGATACGCAGTATTTT. The chain couples TRBV7-9 to TRBJ2-3; 11 bases are shared with TRBD2. V was clipped by 2 bases and J by 1 base; unmatched bases: 2. Germline V CDR1 and CDR2: SEHNR, FQNEAQ (reference sequence). The length of the CDR3 is 16 residues.

V and J are TRBV18 and TRBJ2-5; TRBD1 agrees at 11 bases. The CDR3 has 16 residues. With 1 base clipped from V and 5 bases from J, the junction kept 6 bases outside the gene matches. Germline CDR1 reads KGHSH; CDR2 reads LQKENI. As DNA, the CDR3 is TGTGCCAGCTCACCACGAGGACAGGGGGCTATCGAGACCCAGTACTTC. This translates into CASSPRGQGAIETQYF.

Details on this clone: Additional DNA sequences in this sample encode the identical CDR3. The J gene is TRBJ1-2, the V gene TRBV27, with 8 bases matching TRBD1. Trimming removed 3 bases from V and 8 bases from J; junction bases left unmatched: 5. Germline values: CDR1 MNHEY, CDR2 SMNVEV (reference sequence). The CDR3 loop spans 13 amino acids. The CDR3 DNA follows: TGTGCCAGCAGTTTCAGGGGGCCGGGCGGCTACACCTTC. Its protein is CASSFRGPGGYTF.

This clone has just a few counts. The genes are TRBV7-9 and TRBJ2-4; D is uncertain. Germline CDR1 SEHNR, CDR2 FQNEAQ (reference sequence). Trimming removed 5 bases at V and 8 bases at J, with 10 bases between. This CDR3 is built from 12 residues. CDR3 protein: CASSRPDDIQYF. The CDR3 DNA follows: TGTGCCAGCAGCCGTCCAGATGACATTCAGTACTTC.

This CDR3 reads CASRLAGPDTQYF. For the CDR3, the DNA is TGTGCCAGTAGGCTGGCGGGTCCAGATACGCAGTATTTT. This rearrangement joins TRBV7-2 to TRBJ2-3; a weak D match, TRBD2 (5 bases). V dropped 9 bases and J dropped 4 bases, with 14 bases sitting between them. Per germline, CDR1 SGHTA and CDR2 FQGNSA. The CDR3 is made up of 13 amino acids.

The genes are TRBV6-6 and TRBJ1-5; D is unresolved. The CDR3 totals 12 residues. Between the trimmed V and J ends, which lost 8 bases and 3 bases, there was a span of 8 bases. CDR1 MNHNY and CDR2 SVGAGI come from the germline V gene (reference sequence). The CDR3 protein is CASSPPNQPQHF. As DNA, the CDR3 is TGTGCCAGCTCTCCCCCCAATCAGCCCCAGCATTTT.

This chain connects TRBV5-4 to TRBJ2-1; 13 bases agree with TRBD2. Germline V gene data show CDR1 as SGHNT and CDR2 as YYREEE (reference sequence). J gave up 8 bases and V 1 base, and 3 bases lay outside the gene matches. The CDR3 is 15 residues long. CDR3 region: CASSLKLAGGDEQFF. The CDR3 DNA sequence: TGTGCCAGCAGCTTGAAACTAGCGGGAGGGGATGAGCAGTTCTTC.